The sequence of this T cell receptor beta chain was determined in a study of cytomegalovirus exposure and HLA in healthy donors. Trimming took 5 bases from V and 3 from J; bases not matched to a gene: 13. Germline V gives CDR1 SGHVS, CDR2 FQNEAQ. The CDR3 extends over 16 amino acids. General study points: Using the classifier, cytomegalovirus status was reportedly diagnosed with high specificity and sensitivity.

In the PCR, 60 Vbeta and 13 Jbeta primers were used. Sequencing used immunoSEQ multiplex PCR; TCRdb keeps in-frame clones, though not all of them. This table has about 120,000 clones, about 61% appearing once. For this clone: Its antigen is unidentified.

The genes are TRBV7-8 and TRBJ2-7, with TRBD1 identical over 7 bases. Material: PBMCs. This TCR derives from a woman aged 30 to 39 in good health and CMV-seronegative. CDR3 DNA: TGTGCCAGCAGCCCTCTAGGACAGGAGTTCCTCTACGAGCAGTACTTC. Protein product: CASSPLGQEFLYEQYF.